This TCR beta chain was obtained from a study of T cell responses to AZD1222 COVID-19 vaccine. Germline assignment: CDR1 SGHNT and CDR2 YENEEA. Trimming removed 1 base from V and 1 base from J; junction bases left unmatched: 6. The CDR3 is made up of 17 amino acids. Method: immunoSEQ multiplex PCR; TCRdb's copy keeps in-frame clones and lacks some. Of roughly 180,000 clones in the sample, 85% to 95% were seen once. This sequence joins TRBV11-3 and TRBJ2-1; TRBD2 matches at 8 bases. Sample: peripheral blood, taken 28 days after the second dose of the MenACWY control vaccine. The TCR sequence derives from an adult who received the MenACWY meningococcal vaccine as a control. CDR3 amino acids: CASSLAPGGESYNEQFF. DNA of the CDR3: TGTGCCAGCAGCTTAGCCCCCGGGGGGGAATCCTACAATGAGCAGTTCTTC.